This is a list of T cell receptor beta chains from one sample in a study of blood T cell repertoires in COVID-19. Sequencing used immunoSEQ multiplex PCR; TCRdb keeps in-frame clones, though not all of them. Of over 200,000 clones listed, 70% to 85% were seen once; the top ten hold less than 2%. The sample was PBMCs or T cells enriched from blood (not recorded which). These receptors came from a man in his sixties who had recovered from COVID-19. Both conserved end residues are part of each CDR3. A D gene is named only where the DNA matches it firmly. Clone size appears in some rows only: once, few, many, or a class for an expanded clone.

V	D	size	J	CDR3	DNA
TRBV2	NA	NA	TRBJ2-1	CASKLGSSYNEQFF	TGTGCCAGCAAACTCGGGAGCTCCTACAATGAGCAGTTCTTC
TRBV6-5	TRBD1	NA	TRBJ2-5	CASTWVQGVETQYF	TGTGCCAGCACATGGGTACAGGGGGTAGAGACCCAGTACTTC
TRBV27	TRBD2	NA	TRBJ2-3	CASSTGLAVDTQYF	TGTGCCAGCAGTACGGGACTAGCGGTGGATACGCAGTATTTT
TRBV4-2	NA	NA	TRBJ1-1	CASSKGQLNTEAFF	TGTGCCAGCAGTAAAGGACAGCTTAACACTGAAGCTTTCTTT
TRBV7-5	NA	NA	TRBJ1-3	CARSPWDRPVGNTIYF	TGTGCCAGAAGCCCCTGGGACAGGCCCGTTGGAAACACCATATATTTT
TRBV12-5	TRBD2	NA	TRBJ2-1	CASGRGLAGAYSYNEQFF	TGTGCTAGTGGCCGGGGACTAGCGGGGGCTTACTCCTACAATGAGCAGTTCTTC
TRBV5-4	TRBD2	NA	TRBJ2-3	CASSLTRSGGAGDTQYF	TGTGCCAGCAGCTTGACTCGCAGCGGGGGGGCTGGAGATACGCAGTATTTT
TRBV6-5	NA	NA	TRBJ1-5	CASTVSVGQPQHF	TGTGCCAGCACTGTCTCGGTGGGCCAGCCCCAGCATTTT
TRBV2	NA	NA	TRBJ1-2	CASRVRGDYGYTF	TGTGCCAGCAGGGTACGGGGGGACTATGGCTACACCTTC
TRBV19	NA	NA	TRBJ1-2	CASKLKGEDFNYGYTF	TGTGCCAGCAAGTTAAAAGGAGAAGACTTTAACTATGGCTACACCTTC
TRBV5-1	NA	NA	TRBJ1-2	CASSLSGRFDYTF	TGCGCCAGCAGCCTGTCTGGGAGATTCGACTACACCTTC
TRBV3-1/TRBV3-2	TRBD1	NA	TRBJ1-1	CASSPSTGGTEAFF	TGTGCCAGCAGCCCATCTACAGGGGGAACTGAAGCTTTCTTT
TRBV19	TRBD2	NA	TRBJ2-3	CASSIDRGGRDTQYF	TGTGCCAGTAGTATAGATCGGGGGGGTCGGGATACGCAGTATTTT
TRBV2	NA	NA	TRBJ1-6	CASSAAGSYNSPLHF	TGTGCCAGCAGTGCCGCGGGCTCCTATAATTCACCCCTCCACTTT
TRBV5-1	NA	NA	TRBJ1-1	CASSLRGIDTEAFF	TGCGCCAGCAGCTTGCGGGGGATTGACACTGAAGCTTTCTTT
TRBV19	NA	NA	TRBJ1-1	CASSSGQLTTEAFF	TGTGCCAGTAGTTCGGGACAACTAACCACTGAAGCTTTCTTT
TRBV29-1	NA	few	TRBJ1-5	CSVGGGSQPQHF	TGCAGCGTTGGGGGAGGGAGCCAGCCCCAGCATTTT
TRBV12-3/TRBV12-4	NA	NA	TRBJ1-3	CASSLQGNTIYF	TGTGCCAGCAGTTTACAGGGAAACACCATATATTTT
TRBV29-1	TRBD1	NA	TRBJ1-1	CSVDGQGRLDTEAFF	TGCAGCGTTGATGGACAGGGGCGGTTGGACACTGAAGCTTTCTTT
TRBV5-1	NA	NA	TRBJ1-1	CASSFAGSTEAFF	TGCGCCAGCAGCTTTGCAGGTTCCACTGAAGCTTTCTTT
TRBV9	NA	NA	TRBJ2-7	CASSAGLDYEQYF	TGTGCCAGCAGCGCCGGACTGGACTACGAGCAGTACTTC
TRBV5-1	NA	NA	TRBJ2-2	CASSLARARTGELFF	TGCGCCAGCAGCTTGGCGAGGGCGCGGACCGGGGAGCTGTTTTTT
TRBV18	NA	few	TRBJ2-7	CASSRSGSSSYEQYF	TGTGCCAGCTCACGTAGCGGATCCAGCTCCTACGAGCAGTACTTC
TRBV27	NA	NA	TRBJ1-5	CASRRGPGYSNQPQHF	TGTGCCAGCAGAAGGGGCCCCGGCTATAGCAATCAGCCCCAGCATTTT
TRBV24-1	NA	few	TRBJ1-2	CATSDETQTYGYTF	TGTGCCACCAGTGACGAGACCCAGACTTATGGCTACACCTTC
TRBV3-1/TRBV3-2	NA	NA	TRBJ1-3	CASSKVGRQSSGNTIYF	TGTGCCAGCAGCAAGGTGGGCAGGCAAAGCTCTGGAAACACCATATATTTT
TRBV7-9	NA	NA	TRBJ1-1	CVSEAFQDTEAFF	TGTGTCTCGGAGGCCTTTCAAGACACTGAAGCTTTCTTT
TRBV5-5	NA	few	TRBJ1-4	CASSSLDATNEKLFF	TGTGCCAGCAGCTCCCTAGATGCAACTAATGAAAAACTGTTTTTT
TRBV6-5	NA	NA	TRBJ1-1	CASSMSNTGTEAFF	TGTGCCAGCAGCATGAGTAACACGGGCACTGAAGCTTTCTTT
TRBV7-6	NA	NA	TRBJ2-5	CASSTPRTAQETQYF	TGTGCCAGCAGCACGCCACGGACAGCCCAAGAGACCCAGTACTTC
TRBV14	TRBD2	NA	TRBJ2-3	CASSQWPGGGTDTQYF	TGTGCCAGCAGCCAATGGCCGGGGGGGGGCACAGATACGCAGTATTTT
TRBV19	NA	NA	TRBJ1-2	CASSSTGSLGGYTF	TGTGCCAGTAGTTCCACAGGGTCGTTAGGCGGCTACACCTTC
TRBV30	NA	NA	TRBJ1-2	CAWGQINYGYTF	TGTGCCTGGGGACAGATTAACTATGGCTACACCTTC
TRBV19	TRBD1	NA	TRBJ1-5	CASNAGTASNQPQHF	TGTGCCAGTAACGCAGGGACAGCCAGCAATCAGCCCCAGCATTTT
TRBV7-8	NA	NA	TRBJ1-5	CASSLAGQNNQPQHF	TGTGCCAGCAGCTTGGCAGGACAGAACAATCAGCCCCAGCATTTT
TRBV5-1	NA	NA	TRBJ2-1	CASSQTDNEQFF	TGCGCCAGCAGCCAAACTGACAATGAGCAGTTCTTC
TRBV6-1	TRBD1	NA	TRBJ1-2	CASSEGGTATREGYTF	TGTGCCAGCAGTGAAGGCGGGACAGCCACCAGGGAGGGCTACACCTTC
TRBV7-9	TRBD1	NA	TRBJ1-2	CASSLTGVVYGYTF	TGTGCCAGCAGCTTGACAGGGGTTGTCTATGGCTACACCTTC
TRBV10-2	TRBD1	NA	TRBJ2-5	CASGQDRVAERTQYF	TGCGCCAGCGGCCAGGACAGGGTAGCGGAGCGGACCCAGTACTTC
TRBV9	TRBD1	NA	TRBJ2-5	CASNQDRGETQYF	TGTGCCAGCAACCAGGACAGGGGAGAGACCCAGTACTTC
TRBV24-1	NA	NA	TRBJ2-3	CATSDDFGLSTDTQYF	TGTGCCACCAGTGATGATTTCGGACTTTCGACAGATACGCAGTATTTT
TRBV18	NA	NA	TRBJ2-5	CASSPQGREETQYF	TGTGCCAGCTCACCACAGGGCAGGGAAGAGACCCAGTACTTC
TRBV18	NA	NA	TRBJ1-6	CASLEGFGSPLHF	TGTGCCAGCTTAGAGGGTTTTGGTTCACCCCTCCACTTT
TRBV7-6	NA	once	TRBJ1-4	CASSLVRWTEYTEKLFF	TGTGCCAGCAGCTTAGTCCGATGGACAGAGTATACTGAAAAACTGTTTTTT
TRBV11-3	TRBD1	NA	TRBJ2-3	CASSSGQGARDTQYF	TGTGCCAGCAGCTCCGGACAGGGGGCTAGAGATACGCAGTATTTT
TRBV10-1	NA	NA	TRBJ1-1	CASSDSAGEGTEAFF	TGCGCCAGCAGTGATTCGGCAGGGGAGGGCACTGAAGCTTTCTTT
TRBV5-1	TRBD1	NA	TRBJ1-2	CASSSQGGANYGYTF	TGCGCCAGCAGCTCACAGGGGGGCGCAAACTATGGCTACACCTTC
TRBV6-1	TRBD1	NA	TRBJ1-2	CASSESGQYYGYTF	TGTGCCAGCAGTGAGTCGGGACAGTACTATGGCTACACCTTC
TRBV6-6	NA	NA	TRBJ1-6	CASRQNYNSPLHF	TGTGCCAGCAGACAGAACTATAATTCACCCCTCCACTTT
TRBV6-2/TRBV6-3	NA	NA	TRBJ2-7	CASSYSVKHYEQYF	TGTGCCAGCAGTTACTCAGTCAAGCACTACGAGCAGTACTTC
TRBV4-1	NA	few	TRBJ1-3	CASSQDPVSGNTIYF	TGCGCCAGCAGCCAAGATCCAGTGTCTGGAAACACCATATATTTT